The clone carrying this T cell receptor (beta chain) occurred many times. This sample stems from a study of T cells in Graves' hyperthyroidism and ophthalmopathy. About the study: Upon initial diagnosis and before any treatment, peripheral blood was collected.

TCR beta CDR3 regions were amplified from RNA transcripts. Using the HTBI primer set, a first-round RT-PCR was run on the TCR CDR3. TCRdb re-analysed the multiplex PCR reads in MiXCR, keeping a single row per CDR3 protein. This sample has some 350,000 distinct CDR3 sequences, with over 15% found just once. CDR1 is MNHEY, CDR2 SVGAGI, per germline. The germline V and J ends were trimmed by 0 bases and 7 bases, with 13 bases remaining between them. The CDR3 spans 14 residues. If no ophthalmopathy progression occurred within 18 months, Graves' hyperthyroidism was stable. Orbital computed tomography and thyroid ultrasound, together with serum TRAb and thyroxine and clinical symptoms, were used for diagnoses. This sample holds PBMCs from around 9.9 ml fresh peripheral blood.

The sequenced material came from blood. This sequence joins TRBV6-5 and TRBJ2-7; D is undetermined. This receptor was obtained from a woman aged 18-30 years with Graves' hyperthyroidism. The CDR3 sequence is CASSYSSATGEQYF. For the CDR3, the DNA is TGTGCCAGCAGTTACTCCTCGGCAACCGGGGAGCAGTACTTC.